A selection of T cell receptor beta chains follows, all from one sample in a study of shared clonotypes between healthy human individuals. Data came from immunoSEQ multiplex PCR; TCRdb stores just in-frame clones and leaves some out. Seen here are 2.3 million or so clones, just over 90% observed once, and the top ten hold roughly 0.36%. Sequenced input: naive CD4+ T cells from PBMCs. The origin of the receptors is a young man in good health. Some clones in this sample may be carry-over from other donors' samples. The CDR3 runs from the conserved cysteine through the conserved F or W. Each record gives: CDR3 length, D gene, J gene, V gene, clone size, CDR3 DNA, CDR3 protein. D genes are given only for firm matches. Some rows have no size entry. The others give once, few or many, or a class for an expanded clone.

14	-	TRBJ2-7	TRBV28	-	TGTGCCAGCAGTTCGGCCTATCTCTCCTACGAGCAGTACTTC	CASSSAYLSYEQYF
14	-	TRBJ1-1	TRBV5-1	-	TGCGCCAGCAGCGCCACCTCGTTGAACACTGAAGCTTTCTTT	CASSATSLNTEAFF
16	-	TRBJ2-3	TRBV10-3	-	TGTGCCACCCTCTCCCCCTCGCAGGAGAGCACAGATACGCAGTATTTT	CATLSPSQESTDTQYF
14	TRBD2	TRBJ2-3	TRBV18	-	TGTGCCAGCTCACCCACTAGCGGCACAGATACGCAGTATTTT	CASSPTSGTDTQYF
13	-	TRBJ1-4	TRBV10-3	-	TGTGCCATCAGTGATGGCATCGAGGAAAAACTGTTTTTT	CAISDGIEEKLFF
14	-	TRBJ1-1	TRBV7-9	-	TGTGCCAGCAGCTTAGGCGGGGGGGTATATCAAGCTTTCTTT	CASSLGGGVYQAFF
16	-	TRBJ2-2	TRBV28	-	TGTGCCAGCAGTTTATTGGGACCCTCTAACACCGGGGAGCTGTTTTTT	CASSLLGPSNTGELFF
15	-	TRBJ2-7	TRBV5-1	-	TGCGCCAGCAGCTTAACACCGGGACACGACTACGAGCAGTACTTC	CASSLTPGHDYEQYF
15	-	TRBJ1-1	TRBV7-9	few	TGTGCCAGCAGCTACCAGGGGACGGTGAACACTGAAGCTTTCTTT	CASSYQGTVNTEAFF
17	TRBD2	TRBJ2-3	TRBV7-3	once	TGTGCCAGCAGCGACCGACTAGCGGGCGGTATCTCAGATACGCAGTATTTT	CASSDRLAGGISDTQYF
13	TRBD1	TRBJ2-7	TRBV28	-	TGTGCCAGCATTTCCTGGGACAGGTACGAGCAGTACTTC	CASISWDRYEQYF
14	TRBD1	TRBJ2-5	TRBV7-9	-	TGTGCCAGCAGCGTCGGACAGGGAAGAGAGACCCAGTACTTC	CASSVGQGRETQYF
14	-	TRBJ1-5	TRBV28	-	TGTGCCAGCAGCCTAGGGGGGGCGGTTCAGCCCCAGCATTTT	CASSLGGAVQPQHF
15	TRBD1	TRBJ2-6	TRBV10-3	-	TGTGCCATCGGGACAGGGGGGACTGGGGCCAACGTCCTGACTTTC	CAIGTGGTGANVLTF
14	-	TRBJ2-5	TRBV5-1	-	TGCGCCAGCAGCTTGGGCAGGGGGGATGAGACCCAGTACTTC	CASSLGRGDETQYF
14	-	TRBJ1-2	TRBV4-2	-	TGTGCCAGCAACTCAGGACAATCTCGGGTTGGCTACACCTTC	CASNSGQSRVGYTF
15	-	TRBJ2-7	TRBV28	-	TGTGCCAGCAGTTCCGTCGGGGCCAACTACTACGAGCAGTACTTC	CASSSVGANYYEQYF
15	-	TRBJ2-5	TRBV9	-	TGTGCCAGCAGCGCATTTACGGGGTTAGAAGAGACCCAGTACTTC	CASSAFTGLEETQYF
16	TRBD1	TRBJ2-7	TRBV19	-	TGTGCCAGTAGTAGTAAGCCGGGACAGGGGGCCTACGAGCAGTACTTC	CASSSKPGQGAYEQYF
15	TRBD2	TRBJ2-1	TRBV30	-	TGTGCCTGGAGTGTGATAGCGGGAGGGAACGGTGAGCAGTTCTTC	CAWSVIAGGNGEQFF
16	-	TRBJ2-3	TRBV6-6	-	TGTGCCAGCAGTTACCTCCCGGGACATCAAATGGATACGCAGTATTTT	CASSYLPGHQMDTQYF
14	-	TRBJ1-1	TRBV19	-	TGTGCCAGTAGTATGGGGCAGGGTGGCACTGAAGCTTTCTTT	CASSMGQGGTEAFF
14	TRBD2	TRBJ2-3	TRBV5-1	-	TGCGCCAGCAGGCAGACTAGCGGGACCGATACGCAGTATTTT	CASRQTSGTDTQYF
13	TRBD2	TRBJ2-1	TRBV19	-	TGTGCCAGCCGGGAGGGCCCCTACAATGAGCAGTTCTTC	CASREGPYNEQFF
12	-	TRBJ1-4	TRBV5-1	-	TGCGCCAGCAGGGATGACCATGAAAAACTGTTTTTT	CASRDDHEKLFF
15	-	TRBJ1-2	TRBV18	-	TGTGCCAGCTCAGGAGGAATTCTCTTGAACTATGGCTACACCTTC	CASSGGILLNYGYTF
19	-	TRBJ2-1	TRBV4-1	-	TGCGCCAGCAGCCAAAGAGGGGACGGGGGACTCAGCTCCTACAATGAGCAGTTCTTC	CASSQRGDGGLSSYNEQFF
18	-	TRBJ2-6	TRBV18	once	TGTGCCAGCTCACCACCTAACAGGGTTGAAATTGGGGCCAACGTCCTGACTTTC	CASSPPNRVEIGANVLTF
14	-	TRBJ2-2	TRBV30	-	TGTGCCTGCCCCACGGGGGAAAACACCGGGGAGCTGTTTTTT	CACPTGENTGELFF
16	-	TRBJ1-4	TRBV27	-	TGTGCCAGCAGTTTACGGTTGAGGGGCGCAGGGGAAAAACTGTTTTTT	CASSLRLRGAGEKLFF
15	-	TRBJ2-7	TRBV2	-	TGTGCCAGCAGCGTAGGGGCTAGTATCTCCTACGAGCAGTACTTC	CASSVGASISYEQYF
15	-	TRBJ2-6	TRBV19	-	TGTGCCAGCTTGAGGGGGAGCTCTGGGGCCAACGTCCTGACTTTC	CASLRGSSGANVLTF
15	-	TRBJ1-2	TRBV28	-	TGTGCCAGCAGTTATGGGACAAGCAGTCCAGGGGGCTACACCTTC	CASSYGTSSPGGYTF
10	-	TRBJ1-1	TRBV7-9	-	TGTGCCCTCAACGACATCGAAGCTTTCTTT	CALNDIEAFF
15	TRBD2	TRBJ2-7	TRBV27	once	TGTGCCAGCAGTTCGACTAGGGCCCTCGGGGGGGAGCAGTACTTC	CASSSTRALGGEQYF
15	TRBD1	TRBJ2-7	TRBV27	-	TGTGCCAGCAGTTTCTCGAACAGGGGAATGTACGAGCAGTACTTC	CASSFSNRGMYEQYF
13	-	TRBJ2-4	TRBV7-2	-	TGTGCCAGCAGCTTAATGGGGGAGGACATTCAGTACTTC	CASSLMGEDIQYF
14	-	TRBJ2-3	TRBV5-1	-	TGCGCCAGCAGCTTGACGGTGTTAAAGGGTACGCAGTATTTT	CASSLTVLKGTQYF
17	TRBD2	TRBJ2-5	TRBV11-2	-	TGTGCCAGCAGCTTAGAGGGAGCGGGGGGGCCCCACGAGACCCAGTACTTC	CASSLEGAGGPHETQYF
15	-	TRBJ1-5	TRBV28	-	TGTGCCAGCAGTTATATAAGGGGCGGCAATCAGCCCCAGCATTTT	CASSYIRGGNQPQHF
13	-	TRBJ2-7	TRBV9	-	TGTGCCAGCAGCCCCCAACTGGTTACCGAGCAGTACTTC	CASSPQLVTEQYF
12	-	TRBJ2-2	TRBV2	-	TGTGCCAGCAGGCCCCTTCCAGGGGAGCTGTTTTTT	CASRPLPGELFF
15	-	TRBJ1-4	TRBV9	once	TGTGCCAGCAGCGTTCAACCGGGGACTAATGAAAAACTGTTTTTT	CASSVQPGTNEKLFF
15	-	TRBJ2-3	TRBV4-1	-	TGCGCCAGCAGCCAAGCCGGGCTGAGCACAGATACGCAGTATTTT	CASSQAGLSTDTQYF
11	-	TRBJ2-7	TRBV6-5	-	TGTGCCAGCAGTCAGAGGAACGAGCAGTACTTC	CASSQRNEQYF
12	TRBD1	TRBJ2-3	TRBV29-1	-	TGCAGCGTCGACAGGGTAGACGATACGCAGTATTTT	CSVDRVDDTQYF
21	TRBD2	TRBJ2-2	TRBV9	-	TGTGCCAGCAGCGTAGCTCCGGGAACTAGCGGGAGGGACGCGAACACCGGGGAGCTGTTTTTT	CASSVAPGTSGRDANTGELFF
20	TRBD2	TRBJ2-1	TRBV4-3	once	TGCGCCAGCAGCCAAGTCACCGGACTAGCGGGAGTTGTGTCCTACAATGAGCAGTTCTTC	CASSQVTGLAGVVSYNEQFF
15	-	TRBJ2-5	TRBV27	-	TGTGCCAGCAGTTTTTTAGGATCCCCACAAGAGACCCAGTACTTC	CASSFLGSPQETQYF
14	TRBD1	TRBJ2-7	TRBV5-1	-	TGCGCCAGCAGCGCGACAGGGTTCGGCTACGAGCAGTACTTC	CASSATGFGYEQYF
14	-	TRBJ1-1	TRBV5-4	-	TGTGCCAGCAGCTTGGTTGGCAGGAACACTGAAGCTTTCTTT	CASSLVGRNTEAFF
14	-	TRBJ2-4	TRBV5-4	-	TGTGCCAGCAGCTTAGCCGGGGCCAAAAACATTCAGTACTTC	CASSLAGAKNIQYF
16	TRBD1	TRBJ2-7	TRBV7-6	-	TGTGCCAGCAGCTCCTCCGGGGACAGGGGACTAGGCGAGCAGTACTTC	CASSSSGDRGLGEQYF
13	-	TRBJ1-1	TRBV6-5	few	TGTGCCAGCAGTTTGACATACAGTCGTGAAGCTTTCTTT	CASSLTYSREAFF
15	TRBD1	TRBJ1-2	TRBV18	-	TGTGCCAGCTCACCACGGACAGGAGCTAACTATGGCTACACCTTC	CASSPRTGANYGYTF